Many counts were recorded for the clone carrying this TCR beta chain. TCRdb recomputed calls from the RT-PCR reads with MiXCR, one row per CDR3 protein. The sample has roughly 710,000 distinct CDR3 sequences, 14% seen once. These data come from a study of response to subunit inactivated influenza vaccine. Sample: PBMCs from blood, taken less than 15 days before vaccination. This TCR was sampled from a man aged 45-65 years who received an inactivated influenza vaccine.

DNA for the CDR3: TGCAGTGCTAGTGGTAGCGGGAGTCTTAATGAGCAGTTCTTC. This encodes CSASGSGSLNEQFF. The chain uses TRBV20-1 and TRBJ2-1, with 9 bases lining up with TRBD2. Trimming cost V 3 bases and J 7 bases; bases outside gene matches: 7. The CDR3 has 14 amino acids. CDR1 is DFQATT and CDR2 is SNEGSKA in the germline V gene (reference sequence).